A selection of T cell receptor beta chains follows, all from one sample in a study of CD8+CD57+ T cells in acquired aplastic anemia. TCRdb analysed the reads with MiXCR anew, one entry per CDR3 protein. This table has approximately 98,000 distinct CDR3 sequences, approximately 73% appearing once. The sample was sorted CD4+, CD8+, or CD8+CD57+ T cells (not recorded which) from PBMCs. These receptors were taken from a human donor with aplastic anemia. Each CDR3 is given with its conserved first and last residue. A D gene is named only where the DNA matches it firmly. Some rows mark clone size as missing; the rest say once, few, many or name a class of expanded clone.

v_call	clone_size	j_call	d_call	cdr3_aa	cdr3_nt
TRBV7-9	NA	TRBJ1-4	TRBD1	CASSYRGDEKLFF	TGTGCCAGCAGCTACAGGGGTGATGAAAAACTGTTTTTT
TRBV2	many	TRBJ2-3	NA	CAFYSGATSEADTQYF	TGTGCCTTCTATTCCGGAGCGACCTCCGAGGCAGATACGCAGTATTTT
TRBV5-6	many	TRBJ1-1	NA	CASSGTTDTEAFF	TGTGCCAGCTCCGGTACCACCGACACTGAAGCTTTCTTT
TRBV20-1	NA	TRBJ1-2	TRBD1	CSARDLGQGIYGYTF	TGCAGTGCTAGAGATCTGGGACAGGGGATCTATGGCTACACCTTC
TRBV15	many	TRBJ1-4	TRBD1	CATSRTPGTGDEKLFF	TGTGCCACCAGCAGGACTCCGGGGACAGGAGATGAAAAACTGTTTTTT
TRBV6-1	NA	TRBJ2-7	NA	CASSGGGYEQYF	TGTGCCAGCAGTGGGGGCGGCTACGAGCAGTACTTC
TRBV6-5	NA	TRBJ2-3	NA	CASSYGARPSTDTQYF	TGTGCCAGCAGTTACGGGGCGAGGCCTAGCACAGATACGCAGTATTTT
TRBV15	NA	TRBJ2-3	NA	CATSRNADTQYF	TGTGCCACCAGCAGAAACGCAGATACGCAGTATTTT
TRBV20-1	NA	TRBJ2-1	NA	CSARVPGQSQVVDEQFF	TGCAGTGCTAGAGTCCCCGGACAGTCCCAGGTGGTGGATGAGCAGTTCTTC
TRBV11-1	NA	TRBJ2-7	TRBD1	CASSPPGTGETYEQYF	TGTGCCAGCAGCCCTCCAGGGACAGGGGAAACCTACGAGCAGTACTTC
TRBV5-4	NA	TRBJ2-5	NA	CASSSPGDQETQYF	TGTGCCAGCAGCTCGCCAGGGGACCAAGAGACCCAGTACTTC
TRBV5-6	NA	TRBJ2-7	NA	CASSQWAASYEQYF	TGTGCCAGCAGTCAATGGGCGGCCTCCTACGAGCAGTACTTC
TRBV5-1	many	TRBJ2-7	TRBD1	CASSRVGQGDEQYF	TGCGCCAGCAGCCGGGTAGGACAGGGTGACGAGCAGTACTTC
TRBV29-1	many	TRBJ1-4	TRBD1	CSARTGYKEKLFF	TGCAGCGCTAGGACAGGGTATAAAGAAAAACTGTTTTTT
TRBV20-1	NA	TRBJ2-5	TRBD1	CSASPGQAMEETQYF	TGCAGTGCTAGTCCGGGACAGGCGATGGAGGAGACCCAGTACTTC